This entry is about one T cell receptor beta chain. Its antigen is undetermined. This record belongs to a study of OX40 agonist ivuxolimab in advanced cancers. About the study: Partial responses were seen in three patients, one with hepatocellular carcinoma and two with cutaneous melanoma. Whole-study findings and limits: Compared with CD4+, CD8+ T cells on average had more expanded clones.

Profiled with immunoSEQ multiplex PCR; TCRdb holds only in-frame clones, not every one. Of tens of thousands of clones in the sample, around 80% were seen once. V was shortened by 1 base and J by 10 bases, with 5 bases between the two germline ends. The V gene's germline CDR1 is SGHTA and CDR2 FQGNSA. This CDR3 has 12 residues. The sequence derives from an adult with an advanced solid tumor such as melanoma, head and neck, liver or kidney cancer. The input for sequencing was CD4+ or CD8+ T cells sorted from blood, taken in a trial of the OX40 agonist ivuxolimab. The genes are TRBV7-2 and TRBJ1-6, with D uncertain. The CDR3, as DNA: TGTGCCAGCAGCTTAGACCAGTCACCCCTCCACTTT. Protein: CASSLDQSPLHF.